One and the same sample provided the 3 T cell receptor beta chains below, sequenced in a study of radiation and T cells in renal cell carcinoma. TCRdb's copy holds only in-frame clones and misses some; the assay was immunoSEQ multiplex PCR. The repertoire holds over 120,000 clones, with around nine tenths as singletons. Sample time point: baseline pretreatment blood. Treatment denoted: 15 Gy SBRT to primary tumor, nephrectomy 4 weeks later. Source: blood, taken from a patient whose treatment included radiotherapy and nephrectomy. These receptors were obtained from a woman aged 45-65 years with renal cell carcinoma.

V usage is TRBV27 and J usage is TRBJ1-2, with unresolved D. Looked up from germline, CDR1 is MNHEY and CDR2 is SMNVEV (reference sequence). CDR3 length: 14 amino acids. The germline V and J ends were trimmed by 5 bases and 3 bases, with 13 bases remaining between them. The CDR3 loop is CASSPIQPYYGYTF. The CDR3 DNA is TGTGCCAGCAGTCCAATACAGCCCTACTATGGCTACACCTTC.

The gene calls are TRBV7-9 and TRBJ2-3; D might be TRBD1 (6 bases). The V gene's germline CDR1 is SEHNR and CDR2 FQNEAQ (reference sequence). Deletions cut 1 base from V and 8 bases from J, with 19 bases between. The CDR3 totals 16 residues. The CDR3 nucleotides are TGTGCCAGCAGCTTAGTGGGGGCGACACAAACGGGTACGCAGTATTTT. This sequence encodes CASSLVGATQTGTQYF.

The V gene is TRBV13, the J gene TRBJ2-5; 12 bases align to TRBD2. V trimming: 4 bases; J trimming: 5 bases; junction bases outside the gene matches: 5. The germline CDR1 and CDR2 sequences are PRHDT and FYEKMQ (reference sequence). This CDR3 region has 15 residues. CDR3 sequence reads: CASSSSGGASETQYF. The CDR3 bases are TGTGCCAGCAGCTCTAGCGGGGGGGCCTCGGAGACCCAGTACTTC.